The 32 T cell receptor beta chains listed next were all sequenced from one sample in a study of beta chain features in type 1 diabetes. As every portion of the isolated RNA was reverse transcribed, the sequencing read expressed TCRB transcripts. Using immunoSEQ multiplex PCR, the repertoire was profiled, and TCRdb retains in-frame clones only, with some absent. The data show a few hundred thousand clones, with around 16% seen just once and around 0.02% held by the top ten. What was sequenced was naive CD4+ T cells from blood. These receptors came from a woman aged 18-29 years in good health.

This clone was detected only a few times. This chain joins TRBV7-9 and TRBJ2-5; weak D call: TRBD2 (5 bases). The CDR3 sequence is 14 residues long. CDR1 SEHNR and CDR2 FQNEAQ come from the germline V gene (reference sequence). V was cut by 4 bases and J by 8 bases, with 17 bases left in between. CDR3 sequence: CASSSSDGVKTQYF. CDR3 DNA: TGTGCCAGCAGCTCGTCGGACGGGGTAAAAACCCAGTACTTC.

The V call is TRBV6-6, the J call TRBJ2-7; TRBD2 aligns across 9 bases. Trimming cost V 5 bases and J 4 bases; bases outside gene matches: 12. Germline lookup yields CDR1 MNHNY and CDR2 SVGAGI (reference sequence). The CDR3 spans 16 residues. The CDR3 coding sequence is TGTGCCAGCAGTCCCCGGGGCGGGAGGGCCGAATACGAGCAGTACTTC. Encoded protein: CASSPRGGRAEYEQYF.

This rearrangement joins TRBV19 to TRBJ2-2; 13 bases match TRBD2. The CDR3 contains 17 residues. Trimming removed 6 bases from V and 5 bases from J; junction bases left unmatched: 9. Germline CDR1 reads LNHDA; CDR2 reads SQIVND (reference sequence). CDR3 amino acids: CASSSRTSGSGTGELFF. For the CDR3, the DNA is TGTGCCAGTAGCTCAAGGACTAGCGGGAGCGGGACCGGGGAGCTGTTTTTT.

This clone appeared a few times. The gene calls are TRBV5-4 and TRBJ1-1; D call uncertain. The CDR3 has 10 amino acids. The V end lost 9 bases, the J end lost 7 bases, and 10 bases lay between the germline ends. The V gene's germline CDR1 is SGHNT and CDR2 YYREEE (reference sequence). This chain's CDR3 is CAMGEGEAFF. The CDR3 nucleotides are TGTGCCATGGGAGAAGGTGAAGCTTTCTTT.

The V call is TRBV5-8, the J call TRBJ1-2; D is unclear. Trimming pared 5 bases from V and 7 bases from J, leaving 12 bases between. Germline V gives CDR1 SGHTS, CDR2 YDEGEE. The CDR3 has 12 residues. CDR3 in DNA: TGTGCCAGCAGGGCGGTGACCCTTGGCTACACCTTC. It specifies CASRAVTLGYTF.

This clone was seen just once. This chain links TRBV30 with TRBJ1-3; TRBD1 matches 9 bases. Per the germline V gene, CDR1 is GTSNPN and CDR2 is SVGIG (reference sequence). The CDR3 is made up of 15 amino acids. Trimming removed 2 bases from V and 1 base from J; junction bases left unmatched: 3. CDR3 sequence: CAWSRTGASGNTIYF. CDR3 nucleotides: TGTGCCTGGAGTCGGACAGGGGCGTCTGGAAACACCATATATTTT.

This clone was seen a handful of times. The V call is TRBV30, the J call TRBJ2-1; no definite D call. The CDR3 extends over 14 amino acids. CDR1 and CDR2 from the germline V gene are GTSNPN and SVGIG (reference sequence). The V end lost 4 bases, the J end lost 0 bases, and 10 bases lay between the germline ends. The CDR3 nucleotides are TGTGCCTGGACAGAACAGCCCTCCTACAATGAGCAGTTCTTC. Residues: CAWTEQPSYNEQFF.

The rearrangement joins TRBV7-9 to TRBJ1-5, with TRBD1 identical over 9 bases. Per germline, CDR1 SEHNR and CDR2 FQNEAQ (reference sequence). The junction had 6 bases not matched to a gene; V was cut back by 3 bases and J by 9 bases. CDR3 length: 14 amino acids. The CDR3 protein is CASSLGQGLWPQHF. CDR3 DNA: TGTGCCAGCAGCTTGGGACAGGGTCTGTGGCCCCAGCATTTT.

CDR3 DNA: TGTGCCAGCACCCAGTCCAGGAACTCCTACGAGCAGTACTTC. This translates into CASTQSRNSYEQYF. The rearrangement joins TRBV6-6 to TRBJ2-7; D unclear. V gave up 7 bases and J gave up 0 bases, with 13 bases separating them. Germline lookup yields CDR1 MNHNY and CDR2 SVGAGI (reference sequence). The CDR3 runs to 14 residues.

The gene calls are TRBV6-6 and TRBJ1-3; no firm D call. V lost 4 bases and J lost 0, with 10 bases in between. The CDR3 runs 15 residues. CDR1 MNHNY and CDR2 SVGAGI come from the germline V gene (reference sequence). The CDR3: CASSSVYSSGNTIYF. The CDR3 bases are TGTGCCAGCAGTTCGGTTTACAGCTCTGGAAACACCATATATTTT.

The V call is TRBV5-4, the J call TRBJ1-1, with TRBD1 as a possible D gene (5 bases). CDR1 is SGHNT and CDR2 is YYREEE in the germline V gene (reference sequence). The ends were cut back, 0 bases at V and 4 bases at J, with 7 bases in the middle. This CDR3 spans 13 amino acids. This CDR3 reads CASSLARVTEAFF. The CDR3 coding sequence is TGTGCCAGCAGCTTGGCCAGGGTCACTGAAGCTTTCTTT.

As regards this clone: This sample also contains other DNA sequences that code for the same CDR3. The chain employs TRBV27 and TRBJ2-5; 15 positions agree with TRBD2. The CDR3 is made up of 16 amino acids. The trim removed 5 bases at V and 1 base at J, leaving 2 bases unmatched. Germline V gene lookup returns CDR1 MNHEY and CDR2 SMNVEV (reference sequence). The CDR3 DNA reads as TGTGCCAGCAGTCTGGGACTAGCGGGAGGCCAAGAGACCCAGTACTTC. Protein product: CASSLGLAGGQETQYF.

In this sample, this clone turned up a few times. The genes are TRBV6-5 and TRBJ2-1; 7 bases align to TRBD2. The CDR3 spans 13 residues. Germline trimming cut 4 bases from V and 12 bases from J; bases unmatched to any gene: 9. The germline gives CDR1 MNHEY, CDR2 SVGAGI. Here the CDR3 DNA reads TGTGCCAGCAGTTGGCCACGGGGGAGGGGGCAGTTCTTC. It yields the protein CASSWPRGRGQFF.

This clone was observed a handful of times. Other nucleotide sequences in the sample specify the same CDR3. J is TRBJ2-7 and V is TRBV18; weak D call: TRBD2 (5 bases). V shed 2 bases and J shed 4 bases, with 6 bases lying between them. The CDR3 length is 12 residues. CDR1 and CDR2 from the germline V gene are KGHSH and LQKENI. CDR3 DNA: TGTGCCAGCTCACCAGGAGGATACGAGCAGTACTTC. It encodes CASSPGGYEQYF.

The chain couples TRBV7-9 to TRBJ2-7, with TRBD2 matching 7 bases. The CDR3 runs to 17 residues. The V and J ends lost 2 bases and 6 bases, in that order; junction bases with no gene match: 16. Germline-derived CDR1 and CDR2 are SEHNR and FQNEAQ (reference sequence). In DNA form, the CDR3 reads TGTGCCAGCAGCTTACCAGCGGGGACCCAAGGGAACTTCGAGCAGTACTTC. As protein: CASSLPAGTQGNFEQYF.

This clone was seen only a few times. This chain links TRBV28 with TRBJ2-7; D is possibly TRBD2 (6 bases). Looked up from germline, CDR1 is MDHEN and CDR2 is SYDVKM. V lost 1 base to trimming and J lost 3 bases, with 13 bases between them. The CDR3 is 15 amino acids. The CDR3 protein is CASSLSAGTFYEQYF. CDR3 in DNA: TGTGCCAGCAGTTTATCGGCGGGGACCTTCTACGAGCAGTACTTC.

This clone occurred a few times. The chain couples TRBV19 to TRBJ2-2, with D perhaps matching TRBD2 (5 bases). V was pared by 7 bases and J by 7 bases, with 19 bases between. This CDR3 is 15 amino acids long. The V gene's germline CDR1 is LNHDA and CDR2 SQIVND (reference sequence). Here the CDR3 DNA reads TGTGCCAGTATGCTCGGTGGAACGGGAAGCGGGGAGCTGTTTTTT. Residues: CASMLGGTGSGELFF.

The chain carries TRBV18 and TRBJ2-2; possible D gene TRBD2, 5 bases. CDR3 length: 14 amino acids. Trimming took off 4 bases at V and 6 bases at J, with 12 bases between the two ends. Germline assignment: CDR1 KGHSH and CDR2 LQKENI. In DNA, the CDR3 is TGTGCCAGCTCACTGGAAAGACTATCCGGGGAGCTGTTTTTT. This gives the protein CASSLERLSGELFF.

The genes are TRBV27 and TRBJ1-2; 9 bases map to TRBD1. The V gene end was trimmed by 5 bases and the J gene end by 5 bases; junction bases not matched to a gene: 6. The CDR3 runs to 14 residues. Looked up from germline, CDR1 is MNHEY and CDR2 is SMNVEV (reference sequence). CDR3 protein: CASSPHGTGYGYTF. The CDR3 coding sequence is TGTGCCAGCAGTCCTCACGGGACAGGGTATGGCTACACCTTC.

V and J are TRBV7-2 and TRBJ2-7; tentatively, D is TRBD1 (5 bases). V lost 5 bases and J lost 3, with 17 bases in between. This CDR3 spans 15 amino acids. Germline CDR1 SGHTA, CDR2 FQGNSA. The CDR3 protein is CASSPFGDRNYEQYF. The CDR3 DNA is TGTGCCAGCAGCCCGTTCGGAGACAGAAACTACGAGCAGTACTTC.

The CDR3 coding sequence is TGTGCCAGCAGTTACTTGGGACAGGGCAATCAGCCCCAGCATTTT. It encodes CASSYLGQGNQPQHF. The chain has TRBV6-5 and TRBJ1-5; 8 bases align to TRBD1. Germline-derived CDR1 and CDR2 are MNHEY and SVGAGI. The junction had 1 base not matched to a gene; V was cut back by 1 base and J by 2 bases. This CDR3 has 15 residues.

There are a few counts of this clone. This sequence joins TRBV27 and TRBJ2-2, with 10 bases lining up with TRBD2. The V and J ends lost 2 bases and 0 bases, in that order; junction bases with no gene match: 9. This CDR3 region has 19 residues. Germline CDR1 reads MNHEY; CDR2 reads SMNVEV (reference sequence). The CDR3 loop is CASSLRGTSGATNTGELFF. In nucleotides, the CDR3 is TGTGCCAGCAGTTTACGGGGAACTAGCGGGGCCACGAACACCGGGGAGCTGTTTTTT.

This clone has just a few counts. The CDR3 region is CASSVLATEAFF. CDR3 nucleotides: TGTGCCAGCAGTGTCCTGGCCACTGAAGCTTTCTTT. The chain employs TRBV28 and TRBJ1-1; no firm D call. The CDR3 runs to 12 residues. The germline gives CDR1 MDHEN, CDR2 SYDVKM. Trimming cost V 5 bases and J 4 bases, with 8 bases left between them.

V is TRBV30 and J is TRBJ1-2; 10 bases are shared with TRBD1. V lost 4 bases to trimming and J lost 7 bases; unmatched junction nucleotides: 9. CDR3 length equals 14 residues. Germline values: CDR1 GTSNPN, CDR2 SVGIG (reference sequence). CDR3 region: CAWNPGQGRTGYTF. The CDR3 DNA reads as TGTGCCTGGAACCCGGGACAGGGGCGCACTGGCTACACCTTC.

The rearrangement links TRBV29-1 to TRBJ2-4; maybe TRBD2 (7 bases). Per the germline V gene, CDR1 is SQVTM and CDR2 is ANQGSEA. With 4 bases removed from V and 0 bases from J, the gap between germline ends came to 16 bases. The CDR3 totals 16 residues. For the CDR3, the DNA is TGCAGCGTTGGGGGCGGAGGGGGGGAAGCCAAAAACATTCAGTACTTC. It specifies CSVGGGGGEAKNIQYF. The full variable domain, rest sourced from reference TRBV29-1 and TRBJ2-4, is SAVISQKPSRDICQRGTSLTIQCQVDSQVTMMFWYRQQPGQSLTLIATANQGSEATYESGFVIDKFPISRPNLTFSTLTVSNMSPEDSSIYLCSVGGGGGEAKNIQYFGAGTRLSVL.

The J gene is TRBJ1-1, the V gene TRBV19; D is perhaps TRBD1 (5 bases). The CDR3 totals 14 residues. Between the trimmed V and J ends, which lost 4 bases and 1 base, there was a span of 10 bases. Germline lookup yields CDR1 LNHDA and CDR2 SQIVND (reference sequence). The CDR3 loop reads CASSKTGGNTEAFF. The CDR3 DNA reads as TGTGCCAGTAGTAAGACGGGGGGGAACACTGAAGCTTTCTTT. Supplemented by reference TRBV19 and TRBJ1-1, the full variable domain reads DGGITQSPKYLFRKEGQNVTLSCEQNLNHDAMYWYRQDPGQGLRLIYYSQIVNDFQKGDIAEGYSVSREKKESFPLTVTSAQKNPTAFYLCASSKTGGNTEAFFGQGTRLTVV.

This clone was counted between two and nine times. The chain carries TRBV7-2 and TRBJ2-7; TRBD2 matches 14 bases. The CDR3 is 17 residues long. V trimming: 2 bases; J trimming: 7 bases; junction bases outside the gene matches: 10. Germline V gene lookup returns CDR1 SGHTA and CDR2 FQGNSA. CDR3 in DNA: TGTGCCAGCAGCTTATATGTGGGACTAGCGGGAGTAGGGGAGCAGTACTTC. Translating gives CASSLYVGLAGVGEQYF.

This clone was found a few times. For the CDR3, the DNA is TGTGCCAGCAGTTTCCATACAGGGTACGAGCAGTACTTC. Translating gives CASSFHTGYEQYF. The chain combines TRBV28 with TRBJ2-7; D is perhaps TRBD1 (6 bases). V lost 3 bases and J 4 bases, leaving 10 bases between the germline ends. CDR1 and CDR2 (germline): MDHEN, SYDVKM. The CDR3 is made up of 13 amino acids.

CDR3: CASSQSYRDSRFLPEQYF. The CDR3 coding sequence is TGTGCCAGCAGCCAATCGTACCGGGACAGCCGATTCCTACCTGAGCAGTACTTC. This chain links TRBV14 with TRBJ2-7; 7 bases are shared with TRBD1. The CDR3 is made up of 18 amino acids. Germline V gene data show CDR1 as SGHDN and CDR2 as FVKESK. Losses at the gene ends were 2 bases for V and 7 bases for J; bases not matched to a gene: 20. Full variable domain (remainder filled in from reference TRBV14 and TRBJ2-7): EAGVTQFPSHSVIEKGQTVTLRCDPISGHDNLYWYRRVMGKEIKFLLHFVKESKQDESGMPNNRFLAERTGGTYSTLKVQPAELEDSGVYFCASSQSYRDSRFLPEQYFGPGTRLTVT.

A few counts support this clone. This chain connects TRBV9 to TRBJ1-2; no clear D. CDR1 and CDR2 (germline): SGDLS, YYNGEE. V gave up 0 bases and J gave up 3 bases, with 15 bases separating them. The CDR3 extends over 16 amino acids. Here the CDR3 DNA reads TGTGCCAGCAGCGTAGCTCCATCCCGAGCGGACTATGGCTACACCTTC. The encoded protein is CASSVAPSRADYGYTF. Together with reference TRBV9 and TRBJ1-2, the CDR3 gives the full variable domain: DSGVTQTPKHLITATGQRVTLRCSPRSGDLSVYWYQQSLDQGLQFLIQYYNGEERAKGNILERFSAQQFPDLHSELNLSSLELGDSALYFCASSVAPSRADYGYTFGSGTRLTVV.

J is TRBJ2-7 and V is TRBV9; D is unclear. The CDR3 totals 14 residues. V dropped 3 bases and J dropped 2 bases, with 12 bases sitting between them. CDR1 is SGDLS and CDR2 is YYNGEE in the germline V gene. The CDR3 DNA reads as TGTGCCAGCAGCGCGGGTGACTGGACCTACGAGCAGTACTTC. This encodes CASSAGDWTYEQYF. The variable domain in full, with the rest retrieved from reference TRBV9 and TRBJ2-7, is DSGVTQTPKHLITATGQRVTLRCSPRSGDLSVYWYQQSLDQGLQFLIQYYNGEERAKGNILERFSAQQFPDLHSELNLSSLELGDSALYFCASSAGDWTYEQYFGPGTRLTVT.

V and J are TRBV30 and TRBJ1-1; weak D call: TRBD1 (6 bases). V lost 3 bases and J lost 0, with 8 bases in between. CDR3 size: 13 residues. Germline V gene lookup returns CDR1 GTSNPN and CDR2 SVGIG (reference sequence). The CDR3 nucleotides read TGTGCCTGGAGACAGGGTTTGAACACTGAAGCTTTCTTT. This gives the protein CAWRQGLNTEAFF.